This entry lists 22 T cell receptor beta chains sequenced from one sample in a study of Ad26.COV2.S vaccination and SARS-CoV-2 variants. Assay: immunoSEQ multiplex PCR; the TCRdb copy retains only in-frame clones and omits some. The sample carries 400,000 to 450,000 clones, around nine tenths recorded once. Specified treatment: 15 to 20 received Ad26.COV2.S at low or high dose, single or two shots; about 5 received placebo; per-sample allocation not given. Sampling was performed 63 days after the first vaccine or placebo injection. The sequencing here drew on peripheral blood, taken in a trial of Ad26.COV2.S vaccine versus placebo. These receptors were taken from a person aged 18 to 65 who received the Ad26.COV2.S COVID-19 vaccine or a placebo.

This clone was seen just once. The J gene is TRBJ1-5, the V gene TRBV4-3; D not certain. The V gene's germline CDR1 is LGHNA and CDR2 YSLEER. V lost 0 bases and J lost 2, with 5 bases in between. The CDR3 spans 14 residues. The CDR3 sequence: CASSQDRRNQPQHF. The CDR3, as DNA: TGCGCCAGCAGCCAAGACAGACGCAATCAGCCCCAGCATTTT.

The chain employs TRBV7-2 and TRBJ2-7, with 10 nucleotides matching TRBD2. Germline V lookup: CDR1 SGHTA, CDR2 FQGNSA. J was trimmed by 7 bases and V by 2 bases; bases with no gene match: 8. The CDR3 extends over 15 amino acids. The CDR3 region is CASSLTSGTRTEQYF. CDR3 DNA: TGTGCCAGCAGCTTAACTAGCGGGACCAGAACTGAGCAGTACTTC.

This chain uses TRBV4-2 with TRBJ2-3; 10 bases are shared with TRBD2. V trimming: 5 bases; J trimming: 3 bases; junction bases outside the gene matches: 11. CDR1 LGHNA and CDR2 YNFKEQ come from the germline V gene. CDR3 length equals 17 residues. The CDR3 DNA reads as TGTGCCAGCAGCTCTCAAATCTCTAGCGGGAGAACAGATACGCAGTATTTT. This sequence encodes CASSSQISSGRTDTQYF.

Concerning this clone: Other DNA sequences in this sample translate to the same CDR3. The chain has TRBV5-4 and TRBJ2-7; 14 positions match TRBD2. Losses at the gene ends were 3 bases for V and 7 bases for J; bases not matched to a gene: 6. CDR1 and CDR2 from the germline V gene are SGHNT and YYREEE (reference sequence). The CDR3 contains 15 residues. Here the CDR3 reads CASSSGLAGVYEQYF. In nucleotides, the CDR3 is TGTGCCAGCAGCTCGGGACTAGCGGGAGTATATGAGCAGTACTTC.

This sequence joins TRBV25-1 and TRBJ2-7; 7 bases fit TRBD1. Germline-derived CDR1 and CDR2 are MGHDK and SYGVNS. After removal of 7 bases from V and 2 bases from J, the junction contained 5 bases not matched to a gene. The CDR3 is 13 residues long. CDR3 protein: CASTGGGPYEQYF. The CDR3 region has the DNA TGTGCCAGCACAGGGGGTGGCCCCTACGAGCAGTACTTC.

The chain has TRBV28 and TRBJ1-3; D gene unclear. Germline V gene data show CDR1 as MDHEN and CDR2 as SYDVKM. CDR3 size: 16 residues. V was trimmed by 6 bases and J by 0 bases, leaving 15 bases between them. The CDR3 region has the DNA TGTGCCAGCAGACCTACCCAGGCAAACTCTGGAAACACCATATATTTT. It is translated as CASRPTQANSGNTIYF.

The chain has TRBV19 and TRBJ2-7, with 9 positions matching TRBD1. The length of the CDR3 is 16 residues. Germline V gives CDR1 LNHDA, CDR2 SQIVND (reference sequence). The V segment lost 5 bases and the J segment 6 bases; nucleotides outside the gene matches: 14. The CDR3 nucleotides are TGTGCCAGTAGTCAGGGGACAGGGTTTCTAGCGTTCGAGCAGTACTTC. Amino acid sequence: CASSQGTGFLAFEQYF.

The V call is TRBV6-2 or TRBV6-3, the J call TRBJ2-1; 8 nucleotides agree with TRBD2. The V gene's germline CDR1 is MNHEY and CDR2 SVGEGT. The CDR3 runs to 18 residues. Germline trimming cut 0 bases from V and 2 bases from J; bases unmatched to any gene: 9. The CDR3 protein is CASSYSSSGRETYNEQFF. CDR3 DNA: TGTGCCAGCAGTTACTCCTCAAGCGGGAGAGAGACCTACAATGAGCAGTTCTTC.

This clone was seen only a few times. The V call is TRBV2, the J call TRBJ1-6; 8 bases are shared with TRBD1. The CDR3 runs to 15 residues. V lost 6 bases, J lost 8 bases, and 9 bases stayed unmatched. Germline assignment: CDR1 SNHLY and CDR2 FYNNEI. CDR3 bases: TGTGCCAGCAGGGAGGGACAGGACTCGGATTCACCCCTCCACTTT. Translation gives CASREGQDSDSPLHF.

The chain links TRBV15 to TRBJ2-1; 7 bases are a match to TRBD2. Germline V gene lookup returns CDR1 LNHNV and CDR2 YYDKDF (reference sequence). After removal of 0 bases from V and 3 bases from J, the junction contained 5 bases not matched to a gene. This CDR3 has 16 amino acids. The DNA of the CDR3 is TGTGCCACCAGCAGAGATTGGAGCGGGATCTACAATGAGCAGTTCTTC. Amino acid sequence: CATSRDWSGIYNEQFF. Full variable domain (outside the CDR3, taken from reference TRBV15 and TRBJ2-1): DAMVIQNPRYQVTQFGKPVTLSCSQTLNHNVMYWYQQKSSQAPKLLFHYYDKDFNNEADTPDNFQSRRPNTSFCFLDIRSPGLGDTAMYLCATSRDWSGIYNEQFFGPGTRLTVL.

This clone was counted a single time. The rearrangement uses TRBV18 and TRBJ2-2; 7 nucleotides agree with TRBD1. The trim removed 3 bases at V and 7 bases at J, leaving 8 bases unmatched. The CDR3 covers 15 residues. Looked up from germline, CDR1 is KGHSH and CDR2 is LQKENI. The CDR3 DNA reads TGTGCCAGCTCACCCCCCCAGGACAGGAACGGGGAGCTGTTTTTT. Residues: CASSPPQDRNGELFF.

This chain joins TRBV6-2 or TRBV6-3 and TRBJ2-1, with TRBD2 matching over 10 bases. Germline CDR1 reads MNHEY; CDR2 reads SVGEGT. V dropped 5 bases and J dropped 7; count of bases not matched to a gene: 14. The CDR3 covers 17 residues. The CDR3 region has the DNA TGTGCCAGCAGTCCCATACCCGGACTAGCGGATCCTAATGAGCAGTTCTTC. It yields the protein CASSPIPGLADPNEQFF.

The chain is built from TRBV4-1 and TRBJ2-1; the match to TRBD2 covers 12 bases. The CDR3 spans 18 residues. V dropped 6 bases and J dropped 8; count of bases not matched to a gene: 17. Per germline, CDR1 MGHRA and CDR2 YSYEKL. This chain's CDR3 is CASSRQGLAGPNSDEQFF. The DNA of the CDR3 is TGCGCCAGCAGTCGGCAGGGACTAGCGGGCCCCAATAGTGATGAGCAGTTCTTC.

This clone was counted a few times. The CDR3 DNA reads as TGTGCCACCAGCAGACCGTTAGGGGATTCACCCCTCCACTTT. Translating gives CATSRPLGDSPLHF. V gene TRBV15 combines with J gene TRBJ1-6, with D possibly TRBD1 on 5 matching bases. This CDR3 has 14 residues. Germline CDR1 is LNHNV and CDR2 is YYDKDF (reference sequence). Trimming stripped 2 bases from V and 8 bases from J, with 10 bases between. Combining the CDR3 with reference TRBV15 and TRBJ1-6 gives the whole variable domain DAMVIQNPRYQVTQFGKPVTLSCSQTLNHNVMYWYQQKSSQAPKLLFHYYDKDFNNEADTPDNFQSRRPNTSFCFLDIRSPGLGDTAMYLCATSRPLGDSPLHFGNGTRLTVT.

The chain combines TRBV28 with TRBJ2-7; 9 positions agree with TRBD2. The CDR3 length is 14 residues. Unmatched junction bases numbered 4, after V lost 5 bases and J lost 2 bases. Looked up from germline, CDR1 is MDHEN and CDR2 is SYDVKM. Here the CDR3 reads CASSAVAGAYEQYF. CDR3 coding DNA: TGTGCCAGCAGTGCCGTAGCGGGAGCCTACGAGCAGTACTTC.

This sequence joins TRBV4-2 and TRBJ2-1; 10 positions match TRBD2. Germline CDR1 and CDR2: LGHNA and YNFKEQ. V shed 0 bases and J 6 bases; nucleotides not matched to a gene: 2. The CDR3 extends over 15 amino acids. CDR3 protein: CASSQEAGGPNEQFF. Here the CDR3 DNA reads TGTGCCAGCAGCCAAGAAGCGGGAGGGCCCAATGAGCAGTTCTTC.

V gene TRBV27 combines with J gene TRBJ2-7, with a tentative D call TRBD2 (6 bases). The CDR3 is made up of 14 amino acids. Germline V gene lookup returns CDR1 MNHEY and CDR2 SMNVEV (reference sequence). V lost 5 bases, J lost 2 bases, and 13 bases lay in between. The CDR3 is CASSKPGLPYEQYF. DNA for the CDR3: TGTGCCAGCAGTAAGCCGGGACTGCCCTACGAGCAGTACTTC.

This sequence joins TRBV7-2 and TRBJ2-1; D perhaps matches TRBD2 (5 bases). The CDR3 contains 13 residues. Germline V gene sequence: CDR1 SGHTA, CDR2 FQGNSA. The V gene lost 6 bases and the J gene lost 5 bases, with 11 bases spanning the gap. Here the CDR3 reads CASSPTRDNEQFF. CDR3 DNA: TGTGCCAGCAGTCCTACTAGGGACAATGAGCAGTTCTTC.

The rearrangement joins TRBV6-5 to TRBJ2-7, with D possibly being TRBD1 (6 bases). Germline V gene lookup returns CDR1 MNHEY and CDR2 SVGAGI. V dropped 0 bases and J dropped 0 bases, with 12 bases sitting between them. The CDR3 has 16 residues. The DNA for the CDR3 is TGTGCCAGCAGTTACTCGAGGCAGGGGAGCTCCTACGAGCAGTACTTC. Residues: CASSYSRQGSSYEQYF.

The rearrangement uses TRBV15 and TRBJ2-2; D is tentatively TRBD1 or TRBD2 (5 bases each). The CDR3 length is 15 residues. CDR1 is LNHNV and CDR2 is YYDKDF in the germline V gene (reference sequence). Trimming pared 5 bases from V and 2 bases from J, leaving 12 bases between. In DNA, the CDR3 is TGTGCCACCAGCCACCGGGACGGAAACACCGGGGAGCTGTTTTTT. This encodes CATSHRDGNTGELFF.

This clone was seen more than once but under ten times. The CDR3, as DNA: TGCGCCAGCAGCTCCATACTGGACAGACCGATAAACACTGAAGCTTTCTTT. It yields the protein CASSSILDRPINTEAFF. This chain links TRBV5-1 with TRBJ1-1; perhaps TRBD1 as D (6 bases). The CDR3 spans 17 residues. Germline V gene lookup returns CDR1 SGHRS and CDR2 YFSETQ. V lost 3 bases and J lost 2, with 20 bases in between.

About this clone itself: Other DNA sequences in this specimen translate into the identical CDR3. The CDR3 reads CAWSAGRVGNTIYF. CDR3 nucleotides: TGTGCCTGGAGTGCTGGCAGGGTTGGAAACACCATATATTTT. This chain uses TRBV30 with TRBJ1-3; possibly TRBD1 for D (5 bases). V was shortened by 1 base and J by 3 bases, with 10 bases between the two germline ends. This CDR3 region has 14 residues. Germline V CDR1 and CDR2: GTSNPN, SVGIG (reference sequence).